This T cell receptor (beta chain) was profiled in a study of PD-L1 blockade in urothelial cancer. On the study more broadly: Blood was evaluated 3 weeks (second dose) and 6 weeks after therapy began.

Sequencing used immunoSEQ multiplex PCR; TCRdb keeps in-frame clones, though not all of them. The sample yields tens of thousands of clones, 90% seen once. Losses at the gene ends were 5 bases for V and 4 bases for J; bases not matched to a gene: 9. Germline V lookup: CDR1 PRHDT, CDR2 FYEKMQ (reference sequence). This CDR3 has 15 amino acids. A note on this clone: Its antigen remains unknown.

Disease in patients was locally advanced or metastatic urothelial carcinoma. Whole-study findings and limits: Survival was better when pretreatment blood TCR clonality fell below the median. Tumor-associated TCR clones expanded more in blood at 3 weeks in patients with durable benefit.

The sequence derives from an older man with urothelial cancer. The sequenced sample was PBMCs, obtained around atezolizumab (anti-PD-L1) treatment. The chain carries TRBV13 and TRBJ2-7; 9 bases match TRBD1. The CDR3 DNA is TGTGCCAGCAGCCGTAACCGGGACAGGGTTTACGAGCAGTACTTC. As protein: CASSRNRDRVYEQYF.